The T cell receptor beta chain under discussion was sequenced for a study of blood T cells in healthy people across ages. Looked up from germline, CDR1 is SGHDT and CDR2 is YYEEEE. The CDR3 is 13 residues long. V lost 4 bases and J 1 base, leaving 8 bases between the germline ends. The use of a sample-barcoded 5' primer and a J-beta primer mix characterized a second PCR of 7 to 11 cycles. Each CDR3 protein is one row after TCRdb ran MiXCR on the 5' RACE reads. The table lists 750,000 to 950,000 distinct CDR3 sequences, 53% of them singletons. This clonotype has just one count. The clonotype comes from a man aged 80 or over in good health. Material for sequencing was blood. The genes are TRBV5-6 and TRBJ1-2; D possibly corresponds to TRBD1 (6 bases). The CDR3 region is CASSAGHNYGYTF. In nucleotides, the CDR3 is TGTGCCAGCAGCGCGGGACATAACTATGGCTACACCTTC.